Listed below are T cell receptor beta chains from one sample, sequenced in a study of T cell responses to AZD1222 COVID-19 vaccine. Sequencing used immunoSEQ multiplex PCR; TCRdb keeps in-frame clones, though not all of them. The data show over 45,000 clones, approximately 90% seen once. The sequencing here drew on peripheral blood, taken 28 days after the second AZD1222 dose. These receptors all come from an adult who received the AZD1222 COVID-19 vaccine. Both conserved end residues are part of each CDR3. A D gene is named only where the DNA matches it firmly. Size is stated for part of the rows, as once, few or many counts, or as a class when the clone is expanded.

v_call: TRBV5-4
clone_size: -
j_call: TRBJ1-6
d_call: -
cdr3_nt: TGTGCCAGCGGTGAGCAGGGGACTTCACCCCTCCACTTT
cdr3_aa: CASGEQGTSPLHF

v_call: TRBV6-5
clone_size: -
j_call: TRBJ2-7
d_call: TRBD2
cdr3_nt: TGTGCCAGCACAAGAGGACTAGCGGGTGCCTACGAGCAGTACTTC
cdr3_aa: CASTRGLAGAYEQYF

v_call: TRBV5-6
clone_size: -
j_call: TRBJ1-1
d_call: TRBD1
cdr3_nt: TGTGCCAGCAGCTGGGACAGGTCGAACACTGAAGCTTTCTTT
cdr3_aa: CASSWDRSNTEAFF

v_call: TRBV15
clone_size: -
j_call: TRBJ2-7
d_call: TRBD2
cdr3_nt: TGTGCCACCAGCAAGCGGGGGAAGCTCTACGAGCAGTACTTC
cdr3_aa: CATSKRGKLYEQYF

v_call: TRBV10-3
clone_size: -
j_call: TRBJ2-3
d_call: TRBD1
cdr3_nt: TGTGCCATGGGAGGGGGACAGGGGAACACAGATACGCAGTATTTT
cdr3_aa: CAMGGGQGNTDTQYF

v_call: TRBV4-2
clone_size: -
j_call: TRBJ2-7
d_call: -
cdr3_nt: TGTGCCAGCAGCCAGGTATGGATCTCCTACGAGCAGTACTTC
cdr3_aa: CASSQVWISYEQYF

v_call: TRBV3-1/TRBV3-2
clone_size: -
j_call: TRBJ2-5
d_call: TRBD1
cdr3_nt: TGTGCCAGCAGCAACAGGGGGCCCCAAGAGACCCAGTACTTC
cdr3_aa: CASSNRGPQETQYF

v_call: TRBV9
clone_size: -
j_call: TRBJ1-5
d_call: -
cdr3_nt: TGTGCCAGCAGCCCCGTAGGAGGCGTCAATCAGCCCCAGCATTTT
cdr3_aa: CASSPVGGVNQPQHF

v_call: TRBV7-8
clone_size: once
j_call: TRBJ1-2
d_call: TRBD1
cdr3_nt: TGTGCCAGCAGCAAAAGGGACAGCCGTAACTATGGCTACACCTTC
cdr3_aa: CASSKRDSRNYGYTF

v_call: TRBV6-5
clone_size: -
j_call: TRBJ1-6
d_call: -
cdr3_nt: TGTGCCAGCAGTCCTGGGAGGGGACGTAATTCACCCCTCCACTTT
cdr3_aa: CASSPGRGRNSPLHF

v_call: TRBV5-4
clone_size: -
j_call: TRBJ1-2
d_call: -
cdr3_nt: TGTGCCAGCAGCTTGGCCGGCTCCGCTTACCCAAACTATGGCTACACCTTC
cdr3_aa: CASSLAGSAYPNYGYTF

v_call: TRBV6-6
clone_size: -
j_call: TRBJ2-2
d_call: -
cdr3_nt: TGTGCCAGCAGTTACGTCCAGACACGGGAGCTGTTTTTT
cdr3_aa: CASSYVQTRELFF

v_call: TRBV20-1
clone_size: once
j_call: TRBJ1-3
d_call: -
cdr3_nt: TGCAGTGCTAGAGCTGGAAACACCATATATTTT
cdr3_aa: CSARAGNTIYF

v_call: TRBV29-1
clone_size: -
j_call: TRBJ2-1
d_call: -
cdr3_nt: TGCAGCTCTTCTGAAGTGTGGGTGGGGCAGTTCTTC
cdr3_aa: CSSSEVWVGQFF

v_call: TRBV6-1
clone_size: -
j_call: TRBJ1-1
d_call: -
cdr3_nt: TGTGCCAGCAGTGATTTAGGGGGCACTGAAGCTTTCTTT
cdr3_aa: CASSDLGGTEAFF

v_call: TRBV6-5
clone_size: few
j_call: TRBJ2-7
d_call: -
cdr3_nt: TGTGCCAGCAGTACGCCTCAGGGGACCCACGAGCAGTACTTC
cdr3_aa: CASSTPQGTHEQYF

v_call: TRBV6-5
clone_size: few
j_call: TRBJ2-7
d_call: TRBD1
cdr3_nt: TGTGCCACTGCGACAGGGTATTTCTACGAGCAGTACTTC
cdr3_aa: CATATGYFYEQYF

v_call: TRBV6-5
clone_size: -
j_call: TRBJ1-1
d_call: -
cdr3_nt: TGTGCCAGCAGTCCAGGACCCCTCGGGAACACTGAAGCTTTCTTT
cdr3_aa: CASSPGPLGNTEAFF

v_call: TRBV6-6
clone_size: -
j_call: TRBJ2-3
d_call: -
cdr3_nt: TGTGCCAGCAGCCCGACCGATCGCTCAGATACGCAGTATTTT
cdr3_aa: CASSPTDRSDTQYF

v_call: TRBV7-9
clone_size: -
j_call: TRBJ1-2
d_call: -
cdr3_nt: TGTGCCAGCAGCCCCGGGACATCTTATGGCTACACCTTC
cdr3_aa: CASSPGTSYGYTF

v_call: TRBV3-1/TRBV3-2
clone_size: once
j_call: TRBJ1-5
d_call: -
cdr3_nt: TGTGCCAGCAGCCAACCCATCGGGTTGAGCAATCAGCCCCAGCATTTT
cdr3_aa: CASSQPIGLSNQPQHF

v_call: TRBV30
clone_size: -
j_call: TRBJ1-5
d_call: TRBD1
cdr3_nt: TGTGCCTGGACCACGGTCGGGACAGAGAGGGAGGATAGCAATCAGCCCCAGCATTTT
cdr3_aa: CAWTTVGTEREDSNQPQHF

v_call: TRBV12-3/TRBV12-4
clone_size: -
j_call: TRBJ2-6
d_call: -
cdr3_nt: TGTGCCAGCGGTCCTGGGGCCAACGTCCTGACTTTC
cdr3_aa: CASGPGANVLTF

v_call: TRBV11-3
clone_size: -
j_call: TRBJ1-1
d_call: -
cdr3_nt: TGTGCCAGCAGCGGGGGGGCGGCGGACACTGAAGCTTTCTTT
cdr3_aa: CASSGGAADTEAFF

v_call: TRBV18
clone_size: -
j_call: TRBJ2-7
d_call: TRBD2
cdr3_nt: TGTGCCAGCTCACAGCGGACTAGCGGGAGGGCCCTCAACGAGCAGTACTTC
cdr3_aa: CASSQRTSGRALNEQYF

v_call: TRBV21-1
clone_size: few
j_call: TRBJ1-1
d_call: -
cdr3_nt: TGTGCCAGCAGCAAAGATGATAGGCGAGACAGGGGGCGAAAGAACACTGAAGCTTTCTTT
cdr3_aa: CASSKDDRRDRGRKNTEAFF

v_call: TRBV2
clone_size: once
j_call: TRBJ2-5
d_call: TRBD1
cdr3_nt: TGTGCCAGCAGTACACAGGGGCTTTACCAAGAGACCCAGTACTTC
cdr3_aa: CASSTQGLYQETQYF

v_call: TRBV19
clone_size: -
j_call: TRBJ1-4
d_call: TRBD1
cdr3_nt: TGTGCCAGTGCGGGACAGGGGAGTGAAAAACTGTTTTTT
cdr3_aa: CASAGQGSEKLFF

v_call: TRBV4-2
clone_size: -
j_call: TRBJ1-6
d_call: -
cdr3_nt: TGTGCCAGCAGCCAAGAGCCAGGGGTAAATAATTCACCCCTCCACTTT
cdr3_aa: CASSQEPGVNNSPLHF

v_call: TRBV27
clone_size: -
j_call: TRBJ1-6
d_call: -
cdr3_nt: TGTGCCAGCGCCCCATCTGTCTATAATTCACCCCTCCACTTT
cdr3_aa: CASAPSVYNSPLHF